The following is a TCR beta chain sequence with its context. Here immunoSEQ multiplex PCR was the method, and the copy in TCRdb shows in-frame clones only, minus some. The sample has around 160,000 clones; roughly 93% are singletons. This specimen belongs to a study of control samples from healthy donors and cancer patients. The CDR3 contains 18 residues. The ends were cut back, 5 bases at V and 1 base at J, with 24 bases in the middle. CDR1 and CDR2 (germline): SGDLS, YYNGEE. The sequencing sample was made of blood. The chain carries TRBV9 and TRBJ1-1; possible D gene TRBD1, 6 bases. The TCR was taken from a young man in good health. CDR3: CASSVSSGAGVANTEAFF. For the CDR3, the DNA is TGTGCCAGCAGTGTGTCGAGTGGGGCAGGGGTGGCGAACACTGAAGCTTTCTTT.